Below, 31 T cell receptor beta chains from the same sample are listed, as sequenced in a study of vaccination and CD4 T cells after COVID-19. Antigens of these TCRs are unknown. Described treatment: approximately nine-day PBMC culture with coronavirus spike peptide pools or control peptides (ViraFEST assay). The study sequenced cultured CD4+ T cell DNA using the Oncomine TCR Beta short-read assay. Each CDR3 protein gets one entry after TCRdb re-called the PCR reads with MiXCR. The sample includes some 7,600 distinct CDR3 sequences, just under 55% seen only once; the top ten take 46%. Sequencing was performed on CD4+ T cells from blood, cultured in vitro. The receptors were sampled from a human donor who had recovered from COVID-19.

This chain connects TRBV20-1 to TRBJ1-2; the D gene is possibly TRBD1 (6 bases). The CDR3 contains 14 residues. From germline, CDR1 is DFQATT and CDR2 SNEGSKA (reference sequence). Trimming took off 1 base at V and 8 bases at J, with 17 bases between the two ends. The CDR3 sequence: CSARGGGLHRGYTF. CDR3 coding DNA: TGCAGTGCTAGAGGAGGGGGACTACACAGGGGCTACACCTTC.

V gene TRBV19 combines with J gene TRBJ1-2; 8 bases match TRBD1. This CDR3 region has 13 residues. V shed 6 bases and J 7 bases; nucleotides not matched to a gene: 7. Germline V gene lookup returns CDR1 LNHDA and CDR2 SQIVND (reference sequence). The CDR3 loop is CASSSTGETGYTF. CDR3 nucleotides: TGTGCCAGTAGCTCGACAGGGGAGACTGGCTACACCTTC.

For the CDR3, the DNA is TGTGCCAGCAGTGTACGGACGGCGGATGGCTACACCTTC. This encodes CASSVRTADGYTF. The V gene is TRBV6-1, the J gene TRBJ1-2; D remains unclear. The germline gives CDR1 MNHNS, CDR2 SASEGT. Deletions cut 4 bases from V and 6 bases from J, with 12 bases between. The CDR3 extends over 13 amino acids.

There are a few counts of this clonotype. The CDR3 loop is CASSYRRVGSGELFF. The CDR3 coding sequence is TGTGCCAGCAGTTATCGCAGGGTGGGGTCCGGGGAGCTGTTTTTT. The chain has TRBV6-5 and TRBJ2-2; TRBD1 might be the D (5 bases). The CDR3 contains 15 residues. V dropped 3 bases and J dropped 6 bases, with 14 bases sitting between them. Germline V gene data show CDR1 as MNHEY and CDR2 as SVGAGI.

The chain links TRBV6-2 or TRBV6-3 to TRBJ2-1; TRBD2 aligns across 7 bases. Germline CDR1 MNHEY, CDR2 SVGEGT. The CDR3 loop spans 16 amino acids. V was pared by 10 bases and J by 5 bases, with 17 bases of the junction left unmatched. The CDR3 loop is CATLLRVSGAHNEQFF. In DNA, the CDR3 is TGTGCCACGCTACTACGCGTCAGCGGGGCTCACAATGAGCAGTTCTTC.

This chain links TRBV2 with TRBJ1-1, with TRBD1 as a possible D gene (5 bases). The length of the CDR3 is 15 residues. Germline CDR1 is SNHLY and CDR2 is FYNNEI. V was clipped by 7 bases and J by 3 bases, with 18 bases between them. CDR3 DNA sequence: TGTGCCAGCAAGGACAAATCAAGCTGGGACACTGAAGCTTTCTTT. Translating it yields CASKDKSSWDTEAFF.

The chain combines TRBV6-1 with TRBJ1-2, with 9 bases matching TRBD1. Unmatched junction bases numbered 11, after V lost 5 bases and J lost 4 bases. CDR3 length: 16 amino acids. The V gene's germline CDR1 is MNHNS and CDR2 SASEGT. The CDR3 DNA is TGTGCCAGCAGTCCTTATACCGGGACAGGGTCCTATGGCTACACCTTC. Protein: CASSPYTGTGSYGYTF.

This clonotype was seen only a few times. The chain recombines TRBV19 with TRBJ1-3; the D is unclear. The CDR3 contains 12 residues. V shed 4 bases and J shed 2 bases, with 3 bases lying between them. Germline CDR1 reads LNHDA; CDR2 reads SQIVND (reference sequence). The DNA of the CDR3 is TGTGCCAGTAGTAGCCCTGGAAACACCATATATTTT. Translating it yields CASSSPGNTIYF.

The gene calls are TRBV7-6 and TRBJ1-6; TRBD1 might be the D (5 bases). This CDR3 region has 15 residues. Germline CDR1 and CDR2: SGHVS and FNYEAQ. V was trimmed by 0 bases and J by 7 bases, leaving 10 bases between them. CDR3 residues: CASSLAGEKNSPLHF. The CDR3 DNA is TGTGCCAGCAGCTTAGCGGGGGAGAAGAATTCACCCCTCCACTTT.

The rearrangement uses TRBV24-1 and TRBJ1-1, with 7 bases lining up with TRBD1. The CDR3 spans 15 residues. The ends lost 5 bases at V and 1 base at J; junction bases unmatched: 6. Germline values: CDR1 KGHDR, CDR2 SFDVKD. As DNA, the CDR3 is TGTGCCACCAGTGCCTGGGACAGCCCGAACACTGAAGCTTTCTTT. This codes for CATSAWDSPNTEAFF.

The chain employs TRBV6-1 and TRBJ1-1; 7 bases match TRBD1. CDR3 size: 14 residues. CDR1 and CDR2 from the germline V gene are MNHNS and SASEGT. Trimming removed 4 bases from V and 1 base from J; junction bases left unmatched: 3. The CDR3 is CASSVHRGNTEAFF. CDR3 nucleotides: TGTGCCAGCAGTGTACACAGGGGGAACACTGAAGCTTTCTTT.

V and J are TRBV2 and TRBJ2-5, with D perhaps TRBD1 (6 bases). The CDR3 has 15 amino acids. Germline V lookup: CDR1 SNHLY, CDR2 FYNNEI. The V and J ends lost 5 bases and 5 bases respectively, with 18 bases between them. CDR3 residues: CASSFRASRGETQYF. CDR3 in DNA: TGTGCCAGCAGTTTCCGGGCCTCAAGGGGGGAGACCCAGTACTTC. The full variable domain, in which reference TRBV2 and TRBJ2-5 provide the parts outside the CDR3, is EPEVTQTPSHQVTQMGQEVILRCVPISNHLYFYWYRQILGQKVEFLVSFYNNEISEKSEIFDDQFSVERPDGSNFTLKIRSTKLEDSAMYFCASSFRASRGETQYFGPGTRLLVL.

J is TRBJ2-1 and V is TRBV7-8; D possibly uses TRBD1 or TRBD2 (5 bases each). Trimming pared 3 bases from V and 0 bases from J, leaving 15 bases between. CDR3 size: 17 residues. Germline V gives CDR1 SGHVS, CDR2 FQNEAQ. CDR3 residues: CASSFFTGTSSYNEQFF. CDR3 DNA sequence: TGTGCCAGCAGCTTCTTTACCGGGACCTCCTCCTACAATGAGCAGTTCTTC. The complete variable domain, with remaining parts taken from reference TRBV7-8 and TRBJ2-1, reads GAGVSQSPRYKVAKRGQDVALRCDPISGHVSLFWYQQALGQGPEFLTYFQNEAQLDKSGLPSDRFFAERPEGSVSTLKIQRTQQEDSAVYLCASSFFTGTSSYNEQFFGPGTRLTVL.

This clonotype was observed a handful of times. The V gene is TRBV2, the J gene TRBJ1-2; possible D gene TRBD1, 6 bases. Trimming removed 6 bases at V and 2 bases at J, with 16 bases between. Germline V gene sequence: CDR1 SNHLY, CDR2 FYNNEI. The CDR3 consists of 15 residues. The CDR3 spells CASRGGQGLNYGYTF. CDR3 DNA: TGTGCCAGCAGGGGGGGGCAGGGGCTGAACTATGGCTACACCTTC.

The V and J genes are TRBV18 and TRBJ2-3, with D tentatively TRBD1 (6 bases). Trimming cost V 4 bases and J 6 bases, with 11 bases left between them. CDR1 and CDR2 (germline): KGHSH, LQKENI. There are 13 residues in the CDR3. The CDR3 is CASSLHDRDTQYF. The CDR3 bases are TGTGCCAGCTCACTACATGACAGGGATACGCAGTATTTT.

The chain recombines TRBV6-5 with TRBJ2-7; D perhaps matches TRBD1 (6 bases). CDR1 is MNHEY, CDR2 SVGAGI, per germline. V shed 4 bases and J shed 3 bases, with 19 bases lying between them. The CDR3 is made up of 16 amino acids. The CDR3 DNA sequence: TGTGCCAGCAGTTCTAATCTAGACAGGATAAGCTACGAGCAGTACTTC. Translating it yields CASSSNLDRISYEQYF.

Within the sample, this clonotype is medium-sized. The gene calls are TRBV20-1 and TRBJ1-1; no clear D. The germline gives CDR1 DFQATT, CDR2 SNEGSKA (reference sequence). The CDR3 spans 14 residues. Deletions cut 4 bases from V and 1 base from J, with 13 bases between. CDR3: CSAKRRATNTEAFF. CDR3 DNA: TGCAGTGCTAAACGGAGGGCAACGAACACTGAAGCTTTCTTT.

This clonotype was counted between two and nine times. The chain uses TRBV6-1 and TRBJ1-3; a weak D match, TRBD1 (5 bases). The CDR3 runs 15 residues. Germline values: CDR1 MNHNS, CDR2 SASEGT. V lost 4 bases and J 2 bases, leaving 12 bases between the germline ends. This CDR3 reads CASSVGGAAGNTIYF. The CDR3, as DNA: TGTGCCAGCAGTGTAGGAGGGGCGGCTGGAAACACCATATATTTT.

The sample holds a few counts of this clonotype. J is TRBJ2-2 and V is TRBV19, with TRBD1 matching 7 bases. The germline V gene encodes CDR1 LNHDA and CDR2 SQIVND (reference sequence). CDR3 length equals 15 residues. Unmatched junction bases numbered 7, after V lost 5 bases and J lost 4 bases. As DNA, the CDR3 is TGTGCCAGTAGTCTTCGGACAGGAGGCACCGGGGAGCTGTTTTTT. This gives the protein CASSLRTGGTGELFF.

The chain recombines TRBV18 with TRBJ2-5; 9 nucleotides agree with TRBD2. This CDR3 has 16 amino acids. CDR1 KGHSH and CDR2 LQKENI come from the germline V gene. V dropped 3 bases and J dropped 5; count of bases not matched to a gene: 10. The CDR3 DNA sequence: TGTGCCAGCTCACCCTCTAGCGGGGCCCGTGGGGAGACCCAGTACTTC. This sequence encodes CASSPSSGARGETQYF.

This clonotype was recorded a few times. The chain has TRBV19 and TRBJ1-2, with TRBD1 as a possible D gene (5 bases). This CDR3 is built from 17 residues. The germline CDR1 and CDR2 sequences are LNHDA and SQIVND (reference sequence). With 1 base removed from V and 2 bases from J, the gap between germline ends came to 17 bases. The CDR3: CASSIGFRKRGNYGYTF. The DNA of the CDR3 is TGTGCCAGTAGTATAGGATTTCGGAAAAGGGGAAACTATGGCTACACCTTC.

This clonotype was counted between two and nine times. V gene TRBV11-3 combines with J gene TRBJ2-2, with a weak D call TRBD1 (5 bases). The CDR3 sequence is 19 residues long. Trimming pared 1 base from V and 1 base from J, leaving 19 bases between. CDR1 SGHNT and CDR2 YENEEA come from the germline V gene. The CDR3 protein is CASSLALGMGPGNTGELFF. CDR3 DNA sequence: TGTGCCAGCAGCTTAGCCCTTGGAATGGGGCCGGGGAACACCGGGGAGCTGTTTTTT.

The rearrangement uses TRBV5-1 and TRBJ2-3; perhaps D is TRBD1 or TRBD2 (5 bases each). Trimming removed 4 bases at V and 3 bases at J, with 21 bases between. Germline CDR1 SGHRS, CDR2 YFSETQ. CDR3 length: 17 residues. The CDR3 here is CASSLTGPPILTDTQYF. The CDR3 DNA is TGCGCCAGCAGCCTCACGGGACCTCCTATTCTTACAGATACGCAGTATTTT.

V is TRBV7-9 and J is TRBJ2-5; D gene unclear. V was pared by 7 bases and J by 5 bases, with 8 bases between. Germline V lookup: CDR1 SEHNR, CDR2 FQNEAQ (reference sequence). The CDR3 is made up of 11 amino acids. This chain's CDR3 is CASTNIETQYF. CDR3 nucleotide sequence: TGTGCCAGCACCAACATCGAGACCCAGTACTTC.

The chain is built from TRBV7-2 and TRBJ2-2; D not resolved. Germline V gives CDR1 SGHTA, CDR2 FQGNSA. The CDR3 runs 14 residues. V lost 3 bases to trimming and J lost 6 bases, with 11 bases between them. CDR3 coding DNA: TGTGCCAGCAGCTTTTATTCTCTGGCCGGGGAGCTGTTTTTT. This codes for CASSFYSLAGELFF.

The chain carries TRBV19 and TRBJ2-2, with D uncertain. The CDR3 runs 12 residues. The V end was cut by 9 bases, the J end by 1 base, with 6 bases between. Germline V lookup: CDR1 LNHDA, CDR2 SQIVND (reference sequence). The CDR3 DNA is TGTGCCAGCCACAGGAACACCGGGGAGCTGTTTTTT. It codes for CASHRNTGELFF. The complete variable domain, with remaining parts taken from reference TRBV19 and TRBJ2-2, reads DGGITQSPKYLFRKEGQNVTLSCEQNLNHDAMYWYRQDPGQGLRLIYYSQIVNDFQKGDIAEGYSVSREKKESFPLTVTSAQKNPTAFYLCASHRNTGELFFGEGSRLTVL.

The rearrangement uses TRBV12-3 or TRBV12-4 and TRBJ2-7, with D hard to call. This CDR3 region has 15 residues. V dropped 1 base and J dropped 0 bases, with 10 bases sitting between them. In nucleotides, the CDR3 is TGTGCCAGCAGTTTAGGGGAACGGGTCTCCTACGAGCAGTACTTC. Protein sequence: CASSLGERVSYEQYF.

V is TRBV6-2 or TRBV6-3 and J is TRBJ1-5, with 7 bases that match TRBD1. The CDR3 consists of 17 residues. The junction had 15 bases not matched to a gene; V was cut back by 6 bases and J by 4 bases. From germline, CDR1 is MNHEY and CDR2 SVGEGT. In DNA form, the CDR3 reads TGTGCCAGCAGGTTGGGGGGCCGATCAGGGGGTAATCAGCCCCAGCATTTT. Translating gives CASRLGGRSGGNQPQHF.

This clonotype came up once. The gene calls are TRBV9 and TRBJ2-2; a possible D gene is TRBD2 (6 bases). The CDR3 is 14 residues long. Germline loops: CDR1 SGDLS, CDR2 YYNGEE. Trimming removed 4 bases at V and 7 bases at J, with 14 bases between. The CDR3, as DNA: TGTGCCAGCAGCCTCACTAGCCAGGACGGGGAGCTGTTTTTT. Amino acid sequence: CASSLTSQDGELFF.

V usage is TRBV7-2 and J usage is TRBJ1-1; D perhaps matches TRBD1 (6 bases). The germline gives CDR1 SGHTA, CDR2 FQGNSA. The CDR3 covers 15 residues. V gave up 1 base and J gave up 2 bases, with 11 bases separating them. The CDR3 DNA reads TGTGCCAGCAGCTTAGTGACGACAGGTAACACTGAAGCTTTCTTT. Translation: CASSLVTTGNTEAFF. The full variable domain, in which reference TRBV7-2 and TRBJ1-1 provide the parts outside the CDR3, is GAGVSQSPSNKVTEKGKDVELRCDPISGHTALYWYRQSLGQGLEFLIYFQGNSAPDKSGLPSDRFSAERTGGSVSTLTIQRTQQEDSAVYLCASSLVTTGNTEAFFGQGTRLTVV.

V is TRBV7-2 and J is TRBJ2-7, with TRBD2 as a possible D gene (8 bases). This CDR3 spans 15 amino acids. Germline CDR1 reads SGHTA; CDR2 reads FQGNSA. Trimming pared 4 bases from V and 4 bases from J, leaving 17 bases between. In nucleotides, the CDR3 is TGTGCCAGCAGCTGGGTCGGGAGGGGGCCATACGAGCAGTACTTC. It is translated as CASSWVGRGPYEQYF.